Included here is one TCR beta chain sequence, with context. What it binds is not known. Original processing notes: Building a distant-metastasis classifier for papillary thyroid cancer drew on CDR3 differences across clinicopathological groups. From the PCR reads, TCRdb re-called clones with MiXCR. The V and J calls reflect TCRdb's pipeline rather than the authors' work. The table shows about 15,000 clones, with roughly 25% occurring only once. The sample comes from a study of metastatic and nonmetastatic thyroid tumors. At the level of the study: Blood and tumor or nodule tissue repertoires from malignant and benign thyroid patients were compared. Study-wide results and limits: As reported, TCR beta diversity in blood and tumor was significantly higher in malignant thyroid tumors than in benign nodules.

The trim removed 2 bases at V and 4 bases at J, leaving 14 bases unmatched. Germline CDR1 is DFQATT and CDR2 is SNEGSKA (reference sequence). The CDR3 consists of 18 residues. Not a single patient had been given any form of treatment at any point before undergoing thyroid surgery. The V and J genes are TRBV20-1 and TRBJ2-5, with TRBD2 matching over 12 bases. The clonotype was recovered from a female donor with papillary thyroid cancer or a benign thyroid nodule (not recorded which). Some clones in this sample may be carry-over from other donors' samples. Input material: tumor tissue. The CDR3, as DNA: TGCAGTGCTAGATCCGGGGCACTGGGACTAGCGGGTGGAGAGACCCAGTACTTC. The encoded protein is CSARSGALGLAGGETQYF.